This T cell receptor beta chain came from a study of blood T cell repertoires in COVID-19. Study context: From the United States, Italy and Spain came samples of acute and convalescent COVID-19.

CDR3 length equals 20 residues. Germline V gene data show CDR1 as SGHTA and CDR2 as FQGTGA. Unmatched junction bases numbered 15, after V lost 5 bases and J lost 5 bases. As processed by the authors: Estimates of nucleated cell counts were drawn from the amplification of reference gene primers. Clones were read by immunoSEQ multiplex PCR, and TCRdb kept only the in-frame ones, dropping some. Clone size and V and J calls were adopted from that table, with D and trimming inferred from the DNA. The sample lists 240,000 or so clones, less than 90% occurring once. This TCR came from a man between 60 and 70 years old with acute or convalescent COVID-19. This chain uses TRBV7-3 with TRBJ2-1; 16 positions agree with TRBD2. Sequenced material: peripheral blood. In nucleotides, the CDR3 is TGTGCCAGCAGCCCCACCCCCGGGACTAGCGGGAGGGCCATCCACAATGAGCAGTTCTTC. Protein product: CASSPTPGTSGRAIHNEQFF.